The clone carrying this T cell receptor (beta chain) came up a few times. Its antigen is as yet unknown. Sequencing was performed with immunoSEQ multiplex PCR; in TCRdb, only in-frame clones are kept and a portion is missing. The table records roughly 7,000 clones, around 62% of them present only once. The source of the sample is a study of coeliac disease. Study-level points and caveats: Largely private TRB repertoires meant most sequences were sample-unique. Intraepithelial and lamina propria fractions were not highly pure.

Each fraction contributed one roughly 460,000-cell aliquot for sequencing. Material: lymphocytes from the gut lamina propria. The clonotype originates from a man aged 55 to 70 with celiac disease on a gluten-free diet.

CDR3 nucleotides: TGTGCCAGCAGCTTACAAGGCGGGGGGATCCAGTACTTC. This gives the protein CASSLQGGGIQYF. The chain uses TRBV7-6 and TRBJ2-5; TRBD2 matches at 8 bases. With V trimmed by 2 bases and J by 10 bases, 6 bases remained unmatched. Germline values: CDR1 SGHVS, CDR2 FNYEAQ. The length of the CDR3 is 13 residues.